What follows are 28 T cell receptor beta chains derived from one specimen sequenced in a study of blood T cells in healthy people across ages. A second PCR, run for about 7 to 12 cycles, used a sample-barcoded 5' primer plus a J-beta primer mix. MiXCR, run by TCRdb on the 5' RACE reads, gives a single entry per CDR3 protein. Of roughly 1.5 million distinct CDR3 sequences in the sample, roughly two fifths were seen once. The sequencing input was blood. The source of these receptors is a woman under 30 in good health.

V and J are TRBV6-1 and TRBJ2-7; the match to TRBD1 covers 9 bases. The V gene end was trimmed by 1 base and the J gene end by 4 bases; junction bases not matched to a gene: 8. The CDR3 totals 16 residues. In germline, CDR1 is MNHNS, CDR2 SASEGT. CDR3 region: CASSEVWDRAGYEQYF. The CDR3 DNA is TGTGCCAGCAGTGAAGTCTGGGACAGGGCGGGGTACGAGCAGTACTTC.

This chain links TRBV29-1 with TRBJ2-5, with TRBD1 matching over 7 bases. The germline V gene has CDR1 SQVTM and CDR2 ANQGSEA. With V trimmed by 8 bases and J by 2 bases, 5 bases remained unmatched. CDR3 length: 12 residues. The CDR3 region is CSIQQGQETQYF. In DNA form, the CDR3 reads TGCAGCATACAACAGGGGCAAGAGACCCAGTACTTC.

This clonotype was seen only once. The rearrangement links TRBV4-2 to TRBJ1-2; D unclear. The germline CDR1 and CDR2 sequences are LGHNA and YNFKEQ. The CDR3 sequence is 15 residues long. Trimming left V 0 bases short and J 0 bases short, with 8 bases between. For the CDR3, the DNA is TGTGCCAGCAGCCAAGATGGCAGAGCTAACTATGGCTACACCTTC. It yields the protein CASSQDGRANYGYTF.

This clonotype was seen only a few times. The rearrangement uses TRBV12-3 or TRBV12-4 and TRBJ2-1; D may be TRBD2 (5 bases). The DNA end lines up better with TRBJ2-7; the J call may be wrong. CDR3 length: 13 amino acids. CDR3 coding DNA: TGTGCCAGCACCCAGGACTCCTACAATGAGCAGTACTTC. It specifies CASTQDSYNEQYF.

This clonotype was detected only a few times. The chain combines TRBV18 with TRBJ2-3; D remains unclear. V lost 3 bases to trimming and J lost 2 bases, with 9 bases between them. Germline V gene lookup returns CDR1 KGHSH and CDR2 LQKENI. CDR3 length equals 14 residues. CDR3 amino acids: CASSPWVPTDTQYF. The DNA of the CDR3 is TGTGCCAGCTCACCTTGGGTTCCCACAGATACGCAGTATTTT. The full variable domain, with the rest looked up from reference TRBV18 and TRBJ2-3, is NAGVMQNPRHLVRRRGQEARLRCSPMKGHSHVYWYRQLPEEGLKFMVYLQKENIIDESGMPKERFSAEFPKEGPSILRIQQVVRGDSAAYFCASSPWVPTDTQYFGPGTRLTVL.

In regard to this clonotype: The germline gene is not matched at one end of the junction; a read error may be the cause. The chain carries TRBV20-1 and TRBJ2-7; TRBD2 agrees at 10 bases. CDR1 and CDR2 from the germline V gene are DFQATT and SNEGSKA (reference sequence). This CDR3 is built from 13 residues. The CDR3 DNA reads TGCGGTGCTCAACTAGCGGGAACCTACGAGCAGTACTTC. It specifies CGAQLAGTYEQYF.

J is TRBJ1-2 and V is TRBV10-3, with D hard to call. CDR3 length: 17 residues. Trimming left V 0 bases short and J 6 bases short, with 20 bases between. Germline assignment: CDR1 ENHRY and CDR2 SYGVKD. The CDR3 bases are TGTGCCATCAGTGAGTCGTTGTCCCGTGGTGCCGTCCATGGCTACACCTTC. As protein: CAISESLSRGAVHGYTF.

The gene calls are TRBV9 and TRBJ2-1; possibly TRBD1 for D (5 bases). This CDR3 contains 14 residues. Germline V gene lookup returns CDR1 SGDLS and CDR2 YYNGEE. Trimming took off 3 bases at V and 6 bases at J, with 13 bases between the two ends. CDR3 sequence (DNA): TGTGCCAGCAGCGGCCTGTTGGGGCGCAATGAGCAGTTCTTC. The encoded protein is CASSGLLGRNEQFF.

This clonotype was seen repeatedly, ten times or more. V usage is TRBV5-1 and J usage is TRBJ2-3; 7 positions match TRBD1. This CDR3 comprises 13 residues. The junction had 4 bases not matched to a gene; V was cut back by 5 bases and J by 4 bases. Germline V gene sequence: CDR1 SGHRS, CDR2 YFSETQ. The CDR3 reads CASSEGAADTQYF. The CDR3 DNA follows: TGCGCCAGCAGTGAGGGGGCCGCAGATACGCAGTATTTT.

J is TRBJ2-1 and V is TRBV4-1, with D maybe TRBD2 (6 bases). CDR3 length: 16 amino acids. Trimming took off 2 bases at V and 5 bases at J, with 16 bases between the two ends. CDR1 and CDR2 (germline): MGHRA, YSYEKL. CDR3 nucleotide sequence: TGCGCCAGCAGCCAACCCAGGCGGGACGCCCACAATGAGCAGTTCTTC. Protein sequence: CASSQPRRDAHNEQFF.

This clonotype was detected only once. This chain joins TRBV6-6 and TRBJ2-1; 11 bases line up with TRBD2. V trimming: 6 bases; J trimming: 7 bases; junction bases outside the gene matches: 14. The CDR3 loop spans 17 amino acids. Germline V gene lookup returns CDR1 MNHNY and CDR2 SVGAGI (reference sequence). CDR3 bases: TGTGCCAGCAGGGGACACACTCTAGCGGGAGGATGGAATGAGCAGTTCTTC. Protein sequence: CASRGHTLAGGWNEQFF.

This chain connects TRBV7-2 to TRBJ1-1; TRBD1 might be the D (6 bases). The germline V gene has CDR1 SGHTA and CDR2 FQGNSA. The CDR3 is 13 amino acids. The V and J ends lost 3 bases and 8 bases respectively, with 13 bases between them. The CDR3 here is CASSLDIGTEAFF. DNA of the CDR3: TGTGCCAGCAGCTTGGATATCGGGACAGAAGCTTTCTTT.

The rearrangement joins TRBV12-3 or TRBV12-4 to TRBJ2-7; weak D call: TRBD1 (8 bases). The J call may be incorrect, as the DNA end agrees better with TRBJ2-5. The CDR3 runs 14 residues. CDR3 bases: TGTGCCAGCAGTCCCGGGGGGACAGGCGAGACCCAGTACTTC. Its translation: CASSPGGTGETQYF.

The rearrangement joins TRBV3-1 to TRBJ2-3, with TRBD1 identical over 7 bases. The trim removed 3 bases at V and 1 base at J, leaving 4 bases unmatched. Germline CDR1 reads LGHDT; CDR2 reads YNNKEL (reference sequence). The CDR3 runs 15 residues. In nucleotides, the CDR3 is TGTGCCAGCAGCCATCAAACAGGGGGCACAGATACGCAGTATTTT. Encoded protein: CASSHQTGGTDTQYF.

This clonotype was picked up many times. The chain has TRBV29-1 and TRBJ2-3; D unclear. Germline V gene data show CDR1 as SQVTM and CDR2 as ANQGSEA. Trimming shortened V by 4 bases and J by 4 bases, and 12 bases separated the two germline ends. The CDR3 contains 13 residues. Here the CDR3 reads CSVGGRSADTQYF. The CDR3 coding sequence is TGCAGCGTTGGGGGAAGGAGCGCAGATACGCAGTATTTT.

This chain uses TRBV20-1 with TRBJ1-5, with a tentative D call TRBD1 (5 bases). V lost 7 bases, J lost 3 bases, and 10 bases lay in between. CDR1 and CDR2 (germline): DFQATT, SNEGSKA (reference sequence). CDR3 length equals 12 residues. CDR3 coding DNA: TGCAGTGTGGGGCGGCTCAATCAGCCCCAGCATTTT. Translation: CSVGRLNQPQHF.

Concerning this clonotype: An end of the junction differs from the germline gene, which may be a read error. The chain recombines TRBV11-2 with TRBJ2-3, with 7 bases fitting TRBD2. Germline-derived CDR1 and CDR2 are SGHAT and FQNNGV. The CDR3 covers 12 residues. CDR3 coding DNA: TGTGCCAGCTTCCAGCGGGAATTGACGCAGGATTTT. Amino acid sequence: CASFQRELTQDF.

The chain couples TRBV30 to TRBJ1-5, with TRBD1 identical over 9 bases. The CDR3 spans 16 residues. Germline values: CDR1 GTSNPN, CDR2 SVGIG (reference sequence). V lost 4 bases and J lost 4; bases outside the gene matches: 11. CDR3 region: CAWNGQGNFRNQPQHF. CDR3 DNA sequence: TGTGCCTGGAACGGACAGGGGAACTTTCGGAATCAGCCCCAGCATTTT.

The CDR3 region is CASSQLLSSSTDTQYF. CDR3 nucleotide sequence: TGTGCCAGCAGCCAATTACTTTCGTCTAGCACAGATACGCAGTATTTT. The rearrangement links TRBV4-2 to TRBJ2-3; D not certain. The CDR3 runs to 16 residues. The V and J ends lost 2 bases and 0 bases respectively, with 12 bases between them. The germline CDR1 and CDR2 sequences are LGHNA and YNFKEQ.

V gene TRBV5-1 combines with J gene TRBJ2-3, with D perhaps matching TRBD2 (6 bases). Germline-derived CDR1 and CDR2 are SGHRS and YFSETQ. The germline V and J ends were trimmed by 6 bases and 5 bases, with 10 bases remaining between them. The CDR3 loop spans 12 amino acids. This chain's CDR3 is CASIDSGDTQYF. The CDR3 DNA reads TGCGCCAGCATCGATAGCGGAGATACGCAGTATTTT. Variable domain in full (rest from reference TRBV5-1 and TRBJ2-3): KAGVTQTPRYLIKTRGQQVTLSCSPISGHRSVSWYQQTPGQGLQFLFEYFSETQRNKGNFPGRFSGRQFSNSRSEMNVSTLELGDSALYLCASIDSGDTQYFGPGTRLTVL.

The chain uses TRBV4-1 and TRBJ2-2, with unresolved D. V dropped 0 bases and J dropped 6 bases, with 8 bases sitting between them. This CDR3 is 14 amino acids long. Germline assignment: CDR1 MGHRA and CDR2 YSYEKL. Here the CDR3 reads CASSQDSVAGELFF. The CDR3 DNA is TGCGCCAGCAGCCAAGATTCGGTGGCCGGGGAGCTGTTTTTT.

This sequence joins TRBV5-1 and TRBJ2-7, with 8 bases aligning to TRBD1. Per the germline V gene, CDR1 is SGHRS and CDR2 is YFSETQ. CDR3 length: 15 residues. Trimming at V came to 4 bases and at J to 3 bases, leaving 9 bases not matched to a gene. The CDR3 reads CASSPGGGMIYEQYF. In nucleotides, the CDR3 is TGCGCCAGCAGCCCAGGGGGCGGAATGATCTACGAGCAGTACTTC.

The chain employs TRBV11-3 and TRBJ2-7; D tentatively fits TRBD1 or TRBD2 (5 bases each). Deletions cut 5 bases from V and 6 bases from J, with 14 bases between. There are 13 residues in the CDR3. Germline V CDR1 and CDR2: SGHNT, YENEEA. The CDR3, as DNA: TGTGCCAGCAGCCCTAGAAGGGGAGCCGAGCAGTACTTC. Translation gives CASSPRRGAEQYF.

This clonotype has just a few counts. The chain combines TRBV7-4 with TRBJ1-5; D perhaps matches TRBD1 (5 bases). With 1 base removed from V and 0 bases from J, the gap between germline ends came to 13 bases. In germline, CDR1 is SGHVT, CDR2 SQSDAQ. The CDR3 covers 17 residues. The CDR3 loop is CASSLEGWRGSNQPQHF. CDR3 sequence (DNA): TGTGCCAGCAGCTTAGAAGGCTGGAGGGGTAGCAATCAGCCCCAGCATTTT. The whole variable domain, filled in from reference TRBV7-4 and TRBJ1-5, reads GAGVSQSPRYKVAKRGRDVALRCDSISGHVTLYWYRQTLGQGSEVLTYSQSDAQRDKSGRPSGRFSAERPERSVSTLKIQRTEQGDSAVYLCASSLEGWRGSNQPQHFGDGTRLSIL.

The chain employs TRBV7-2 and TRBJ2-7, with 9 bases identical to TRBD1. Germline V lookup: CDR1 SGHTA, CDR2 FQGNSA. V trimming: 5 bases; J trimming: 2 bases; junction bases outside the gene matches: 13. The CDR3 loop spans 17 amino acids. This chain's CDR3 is CASSREHRTGETYEQYF. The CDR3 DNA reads TGTGCCAGCAGCCGAGAACACCGGACAGGGGAAACCTACGAGCAGTACTTC.

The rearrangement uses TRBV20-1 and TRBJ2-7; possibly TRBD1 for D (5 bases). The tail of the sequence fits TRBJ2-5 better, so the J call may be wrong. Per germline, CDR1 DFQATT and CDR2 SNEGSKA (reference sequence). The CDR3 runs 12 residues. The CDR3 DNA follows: TGCAGTGCTGCCCGGACACAAGAGACCCAGTACTTC. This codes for CSAARTQETQYF.

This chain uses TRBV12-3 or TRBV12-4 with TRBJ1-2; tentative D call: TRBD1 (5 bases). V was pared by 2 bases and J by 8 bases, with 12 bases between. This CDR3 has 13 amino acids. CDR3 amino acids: CASSLSRVRGYTF. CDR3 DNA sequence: TGTGCCAGCAGTTTATCCAGGGTGCGAGGCTACACCTTC.

The CDR3 DNA reads as TGTGCCAGTAGTATGCAATACAATGAGCAGTACTTC. As protein: CASSMQYNEQYF. V is TRBV19 and J is TRBJ2-7; no clear D. The germline CDR1 and CDR2 sequences are LNHDA and SQIVND (reference sequence). V lost 3 bases and J 7 bases, leaving 10 bases between the germline ends. This CDR3 has 12 amino acids.